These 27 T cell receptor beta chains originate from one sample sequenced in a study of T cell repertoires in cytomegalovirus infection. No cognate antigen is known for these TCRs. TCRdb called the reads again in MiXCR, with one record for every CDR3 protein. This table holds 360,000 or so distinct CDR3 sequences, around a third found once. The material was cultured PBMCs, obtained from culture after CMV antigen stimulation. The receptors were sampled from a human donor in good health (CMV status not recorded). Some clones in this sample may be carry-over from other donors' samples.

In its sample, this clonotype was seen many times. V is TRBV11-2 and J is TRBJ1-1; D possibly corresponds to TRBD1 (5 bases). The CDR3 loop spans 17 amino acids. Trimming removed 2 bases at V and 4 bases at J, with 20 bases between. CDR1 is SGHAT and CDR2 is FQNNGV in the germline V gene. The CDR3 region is CASSLQGQPLLSTEAFF. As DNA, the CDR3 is TGTGCCAGCAGCTTACAGGGCCAGCCGTTGTTGAGCACTGAAGCTTTCTTT.

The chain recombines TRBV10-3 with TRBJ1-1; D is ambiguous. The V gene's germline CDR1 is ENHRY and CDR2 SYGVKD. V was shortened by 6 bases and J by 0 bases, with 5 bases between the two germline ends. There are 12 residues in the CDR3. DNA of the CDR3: TGTGCCATCAGGGCGTTGAACACTGAAGCTTTCTTT. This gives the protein CAIRALNTEAFF.

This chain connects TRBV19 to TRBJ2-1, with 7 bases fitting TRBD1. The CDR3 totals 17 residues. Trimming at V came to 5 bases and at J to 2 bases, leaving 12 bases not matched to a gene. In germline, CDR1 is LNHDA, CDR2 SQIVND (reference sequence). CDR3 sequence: CASSPQGRQGPYNEQFF. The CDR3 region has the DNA TGTGCCAGTAGTCCTCAAGGGCGACAGGGTCCCTACAATGAGCAGTTCTTC. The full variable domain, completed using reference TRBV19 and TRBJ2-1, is DGGITQSPKYLFRKEGQNVTLSCEQNLNHDAMYWYRQDPGQGLRLIYYSQIVNDFQKGDIAEGYSVSREKKESFPLTVTSAQKNPTAFYLCASSPQGRQGPYNEQFFGPGTRLTVL.

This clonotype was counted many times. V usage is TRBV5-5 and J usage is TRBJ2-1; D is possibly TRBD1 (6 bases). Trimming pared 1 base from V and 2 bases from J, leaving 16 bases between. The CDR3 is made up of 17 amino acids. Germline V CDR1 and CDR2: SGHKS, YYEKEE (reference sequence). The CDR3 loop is CASSLSSGRGPYNEQFF. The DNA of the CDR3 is TGTGCCAGCAGCTTGAGTTCGGGCAGGGGTCCCTACAATGAGCAGTTCTTC.

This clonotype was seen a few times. Here the CDR3 reads CASSLSPNPLAYGYTF. CDR3 DNA sequence: TGTGCCAGCAGTTTATCCCCCAACCCCCTGGCTTATGGCTACACCTTC. This chain links TRBV28 with TRBJ1-2; no firm D call. The CDR3 is 16 amino acids. Germline V gives CDR1 MDHEN, CDR2 SYDVKM. V was cut by 1 base and J by 5 bases, with 17 bases left in between.

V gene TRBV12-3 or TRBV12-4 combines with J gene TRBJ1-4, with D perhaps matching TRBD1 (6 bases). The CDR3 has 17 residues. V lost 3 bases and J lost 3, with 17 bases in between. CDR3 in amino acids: CASSLRLGGRSNEKLFF. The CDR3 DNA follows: TGTGCCAGCAGTTTGCGCCTCGGGGGCAGGTCTAATGAAAAACTGTTTTTT.

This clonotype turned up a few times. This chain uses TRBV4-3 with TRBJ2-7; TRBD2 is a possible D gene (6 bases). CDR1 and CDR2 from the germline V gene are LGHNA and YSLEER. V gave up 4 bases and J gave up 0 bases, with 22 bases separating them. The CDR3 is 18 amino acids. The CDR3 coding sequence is TGCGCCAGCAGCCGGAGATCCCGAATGGTTAGCGGCTCCTACGAGCAGTACGTC. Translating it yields CASSRRSRMVSGSYEQYV.

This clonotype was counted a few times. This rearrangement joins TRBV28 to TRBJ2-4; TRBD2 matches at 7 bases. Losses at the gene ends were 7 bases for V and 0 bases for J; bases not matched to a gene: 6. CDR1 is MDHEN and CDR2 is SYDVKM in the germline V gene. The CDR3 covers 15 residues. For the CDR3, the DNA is TGTGCCAGCAATGGGGGAGGGATAGCCAAAAACATTCAGTACTTC. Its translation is CASNGGGIAKNIQYF.

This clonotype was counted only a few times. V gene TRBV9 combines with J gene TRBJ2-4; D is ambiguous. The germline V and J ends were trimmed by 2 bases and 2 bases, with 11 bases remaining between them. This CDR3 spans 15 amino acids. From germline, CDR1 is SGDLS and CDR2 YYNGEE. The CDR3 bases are TGTGCCAGCAGCGTCGCTCGCTCCTCCAAAAACATTCAGTACTTC. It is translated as CASSVARSSKNIQYF.

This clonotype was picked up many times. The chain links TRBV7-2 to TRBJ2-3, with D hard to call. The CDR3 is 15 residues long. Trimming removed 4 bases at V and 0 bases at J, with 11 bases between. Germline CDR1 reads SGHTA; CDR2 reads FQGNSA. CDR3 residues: CASSSRLGSTDTQYF. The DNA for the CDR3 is TGTGCCAGCAGCTCGAGACTGGGGAGCACAGATACGCAGTATTTT.

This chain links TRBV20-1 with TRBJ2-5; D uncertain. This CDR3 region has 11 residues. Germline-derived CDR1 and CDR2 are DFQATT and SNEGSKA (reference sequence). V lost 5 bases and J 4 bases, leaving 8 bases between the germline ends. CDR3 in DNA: TGCAGTGCTGAACCGGGAGAGACCCAGTACTTC. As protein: CSAEPGETQYF.

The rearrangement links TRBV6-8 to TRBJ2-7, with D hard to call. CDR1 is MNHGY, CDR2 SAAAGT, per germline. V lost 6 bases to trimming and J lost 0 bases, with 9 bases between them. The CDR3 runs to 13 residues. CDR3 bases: TGTGCCAGCAGAGCCTCGCGCTCCTACGAGCAGTACGTC. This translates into CASRASRSYEQYV.

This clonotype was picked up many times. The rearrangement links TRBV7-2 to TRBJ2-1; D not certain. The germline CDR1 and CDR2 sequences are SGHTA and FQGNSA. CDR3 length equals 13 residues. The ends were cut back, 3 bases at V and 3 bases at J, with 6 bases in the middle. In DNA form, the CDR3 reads TGTGCCAGCAGCTTCGGTAACTACAATGAGCAGTTCTTC. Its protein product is CASSFGNYNEQFF.

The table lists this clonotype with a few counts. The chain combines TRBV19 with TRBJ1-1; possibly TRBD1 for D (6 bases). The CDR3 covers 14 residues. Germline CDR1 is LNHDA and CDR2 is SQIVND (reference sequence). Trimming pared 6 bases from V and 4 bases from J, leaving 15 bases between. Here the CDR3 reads CASSNLQGCTEAFF. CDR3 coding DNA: TGTGCCAGTAGCAACCTACAGGGTTGCACTGAAGCTTTCTTT.

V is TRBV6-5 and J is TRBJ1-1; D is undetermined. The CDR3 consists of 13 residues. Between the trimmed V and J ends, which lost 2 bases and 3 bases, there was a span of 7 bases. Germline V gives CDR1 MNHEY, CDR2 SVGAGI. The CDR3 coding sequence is TGTGCCAGCAGTTACGTCGGGGACACTGAAGCTTTCTTT. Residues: CASSYVGDTEAFF.

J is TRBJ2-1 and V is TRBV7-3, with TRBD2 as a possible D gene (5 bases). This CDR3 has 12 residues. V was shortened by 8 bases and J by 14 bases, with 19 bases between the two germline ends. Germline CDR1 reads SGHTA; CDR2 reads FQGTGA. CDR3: CASSRAEVEKFF. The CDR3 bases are TGTGCCAGCTCTCGAGCGGAAGTGGAGAAGTTCTTC.

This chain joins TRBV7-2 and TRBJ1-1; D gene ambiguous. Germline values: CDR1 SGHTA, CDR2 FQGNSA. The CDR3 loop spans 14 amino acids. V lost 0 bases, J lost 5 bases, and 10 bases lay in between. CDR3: CASSLAAGRTEAFF. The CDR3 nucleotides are TGTGCCAGCAGCTTAGCGGCTGGTAGAACTGAAGCTTTCTTT.

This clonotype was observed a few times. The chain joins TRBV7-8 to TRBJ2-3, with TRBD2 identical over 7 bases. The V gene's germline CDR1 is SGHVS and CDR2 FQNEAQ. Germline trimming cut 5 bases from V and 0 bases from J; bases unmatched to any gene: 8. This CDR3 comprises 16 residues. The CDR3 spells CASSPRLAASTDTQYF. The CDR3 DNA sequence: TGTGCCAGCAGCCCACGACTAGCTGCTAGCACAGATACGCAGTATTTT.

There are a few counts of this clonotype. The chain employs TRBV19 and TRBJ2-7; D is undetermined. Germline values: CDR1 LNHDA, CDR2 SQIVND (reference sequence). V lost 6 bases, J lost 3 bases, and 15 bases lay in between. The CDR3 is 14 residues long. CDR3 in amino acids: CASSPIPVLYEQYF. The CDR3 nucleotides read TGTGCCAGTAGCCCCATTCCAGTTCTCTACGAGCAGTACTTC. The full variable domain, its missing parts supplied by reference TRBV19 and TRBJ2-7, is DGGITQSPKYLFRKEGQNVTLSCEQNLNHDAMYWYRQDPGQGLRLIYYSQIVNDFQKGDIAEGYSVSREKKESFPLTVTSAQKNPTAFYLCASSPIPVLYEQYFGPGTRLTVT.

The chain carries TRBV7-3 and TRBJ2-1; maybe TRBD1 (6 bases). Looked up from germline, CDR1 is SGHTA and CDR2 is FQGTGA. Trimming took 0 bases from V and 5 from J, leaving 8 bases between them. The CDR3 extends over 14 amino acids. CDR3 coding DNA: TGTGCCAGCAGCTTAACGGGGGCCCACAATGAGCAGTTCTTC. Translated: CASSLTGAHNEQFF.

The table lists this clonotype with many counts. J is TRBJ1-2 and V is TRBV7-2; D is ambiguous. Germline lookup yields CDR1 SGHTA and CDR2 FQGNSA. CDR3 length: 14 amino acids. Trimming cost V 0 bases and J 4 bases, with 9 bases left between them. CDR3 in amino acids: CASSLAEATYGYTF. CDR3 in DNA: TGTGCCAGCAGCTTAGCGGAGGCCACCTATGGCTACACCTTC.

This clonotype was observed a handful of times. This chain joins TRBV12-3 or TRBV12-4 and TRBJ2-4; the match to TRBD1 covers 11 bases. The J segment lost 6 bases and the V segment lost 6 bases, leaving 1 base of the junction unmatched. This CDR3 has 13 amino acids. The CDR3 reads CASSGTGGNIQYF. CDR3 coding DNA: TGTGCCAGCAGCGGGACAGGGGGAAACATTCAGTACTTC.

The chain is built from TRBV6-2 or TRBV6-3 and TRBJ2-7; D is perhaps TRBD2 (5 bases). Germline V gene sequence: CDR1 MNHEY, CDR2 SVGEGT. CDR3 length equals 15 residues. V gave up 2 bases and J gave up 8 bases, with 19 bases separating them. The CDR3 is CASSYERTLILQQYF. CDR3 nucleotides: TGTGCCAGCAGTTACGAGCGGACCCTGATCTTGCAGCAGTACTTC.

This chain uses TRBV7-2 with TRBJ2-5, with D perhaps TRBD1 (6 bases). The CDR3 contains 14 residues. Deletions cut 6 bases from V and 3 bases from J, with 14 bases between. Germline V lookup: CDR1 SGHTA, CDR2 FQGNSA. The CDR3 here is CASRPYTGKETQYF. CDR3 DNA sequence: TGTGCCAGCAGACCCTATACAGGGAAAGAGACCCAGTACTTC.

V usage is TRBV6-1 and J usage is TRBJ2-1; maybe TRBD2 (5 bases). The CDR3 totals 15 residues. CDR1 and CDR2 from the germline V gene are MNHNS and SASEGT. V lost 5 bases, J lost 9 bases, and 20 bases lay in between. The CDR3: CASSYPLSGNSEQFF. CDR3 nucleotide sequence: TGTGCCAGCAGTTACCCGTTATCCGGGAACAGTGAGCAGTTCTTC.

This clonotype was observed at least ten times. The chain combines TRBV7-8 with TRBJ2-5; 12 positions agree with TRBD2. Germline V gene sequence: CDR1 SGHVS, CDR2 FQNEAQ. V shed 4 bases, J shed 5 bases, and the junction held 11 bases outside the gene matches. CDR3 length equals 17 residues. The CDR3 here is CASSSPDGLAGRETQYF. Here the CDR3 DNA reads TGTGCCAGCAGCTCACCTGACGGACTAGCGGGACGGGAGACCCAGTACTTC.

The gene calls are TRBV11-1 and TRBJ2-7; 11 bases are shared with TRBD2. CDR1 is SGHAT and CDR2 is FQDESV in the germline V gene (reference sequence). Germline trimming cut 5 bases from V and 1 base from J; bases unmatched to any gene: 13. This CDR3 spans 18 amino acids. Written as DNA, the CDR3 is TGTGCCAGCAGCGGCCCCAGTAGCGGGAGGGTCCTATCCTACGAGCAGTACTTC. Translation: CASSGPSSGRVLSYEQYF.